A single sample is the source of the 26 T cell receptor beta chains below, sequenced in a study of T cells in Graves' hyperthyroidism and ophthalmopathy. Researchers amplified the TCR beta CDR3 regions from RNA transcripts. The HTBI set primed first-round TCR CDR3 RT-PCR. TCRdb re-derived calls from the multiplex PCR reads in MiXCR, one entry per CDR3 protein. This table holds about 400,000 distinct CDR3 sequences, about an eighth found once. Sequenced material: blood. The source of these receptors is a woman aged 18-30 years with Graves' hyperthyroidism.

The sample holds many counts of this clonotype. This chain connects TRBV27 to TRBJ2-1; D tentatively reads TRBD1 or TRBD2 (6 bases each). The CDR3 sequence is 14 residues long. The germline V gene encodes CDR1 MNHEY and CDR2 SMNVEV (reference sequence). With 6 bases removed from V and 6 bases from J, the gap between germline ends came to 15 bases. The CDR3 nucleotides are TGTGCCAGCAGCCCTTGGGGGGCATCCAATGAGCAGTTCTTC. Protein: CASSPWGASNEQFF.

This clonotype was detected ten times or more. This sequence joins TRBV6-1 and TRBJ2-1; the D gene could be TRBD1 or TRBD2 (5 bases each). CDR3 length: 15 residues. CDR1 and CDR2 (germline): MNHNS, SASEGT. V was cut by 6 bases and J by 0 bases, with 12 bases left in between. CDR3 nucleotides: TGTGCCAGCAGGGCGAGGGGAAGCTCCTACAATGAGCAGTTCTTC. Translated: CASRARGSSYNEQFF.

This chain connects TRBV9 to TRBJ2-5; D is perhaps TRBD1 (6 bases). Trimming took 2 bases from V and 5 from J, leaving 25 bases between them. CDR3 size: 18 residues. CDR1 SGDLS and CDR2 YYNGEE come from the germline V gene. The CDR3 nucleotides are TGTGCCAGCAGCGTCTCTGCAGGGGCAGGAGGAAAGAGGGAGACCCAGTACTTC. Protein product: CASSVSAGAGGKRETQYF.

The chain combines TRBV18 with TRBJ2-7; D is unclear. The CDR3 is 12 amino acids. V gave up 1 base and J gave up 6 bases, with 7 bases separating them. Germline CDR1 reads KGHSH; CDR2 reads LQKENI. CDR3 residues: CASSPQGLEQYF. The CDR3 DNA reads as TGTGCCAGCTCACCACAGGGTCTCGAGCAGTACTTC.

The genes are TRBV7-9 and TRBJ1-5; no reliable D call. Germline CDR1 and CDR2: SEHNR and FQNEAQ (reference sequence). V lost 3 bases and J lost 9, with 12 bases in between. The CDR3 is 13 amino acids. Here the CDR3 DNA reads TGTGCCAGCAGCTTGGCGGCCGCCGGGCCCCAGCATTTT. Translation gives CASSLAAAGPQHF.

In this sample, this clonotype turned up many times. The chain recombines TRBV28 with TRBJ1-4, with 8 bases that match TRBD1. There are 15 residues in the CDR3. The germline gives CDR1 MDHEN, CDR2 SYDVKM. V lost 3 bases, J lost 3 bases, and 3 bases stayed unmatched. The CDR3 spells CASSFPTGANEKLFF. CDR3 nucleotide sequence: TGTGCCAGCAGTTTCCCGACAGGGGCTAATGAAAAACTGTTTTTT. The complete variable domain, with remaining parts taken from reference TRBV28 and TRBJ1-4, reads DVKVTQSSRYLVKRTGEKVFLECVQDMDHENMFWYRQDPGLGLRLIYFSYDVKMKEKGDIPEGYSVSREKKERFSLILESASTNQTSMYLCASSFPTGANEKLFFGSGTQLSVL.

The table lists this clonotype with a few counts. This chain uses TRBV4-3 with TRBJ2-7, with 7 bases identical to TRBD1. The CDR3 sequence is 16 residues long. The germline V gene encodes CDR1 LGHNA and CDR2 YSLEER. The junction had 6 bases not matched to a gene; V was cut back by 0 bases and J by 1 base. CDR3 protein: CASSQDPKGASYEQYF. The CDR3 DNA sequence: TGCGCCAGCAGCCAAGATCCGAAGGGGGCGTCCTACGAGCAGTACTTC.

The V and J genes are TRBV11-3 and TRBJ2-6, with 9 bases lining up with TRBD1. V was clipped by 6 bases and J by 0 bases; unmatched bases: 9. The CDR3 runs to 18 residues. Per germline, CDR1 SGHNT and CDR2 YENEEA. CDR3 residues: CASRPPGQGISGANVLTF. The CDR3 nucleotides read TGTGCCAGCAGGCCCCCGGGACAGGGTATCTCTGGGGCCAACGTCCTGACTTTC.

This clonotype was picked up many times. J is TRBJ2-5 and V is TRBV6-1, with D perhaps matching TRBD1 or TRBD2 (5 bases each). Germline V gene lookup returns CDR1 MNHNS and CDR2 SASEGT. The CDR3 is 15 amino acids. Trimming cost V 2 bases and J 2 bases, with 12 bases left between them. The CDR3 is CASSENFWGQETQYF. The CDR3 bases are TGTGCCAGCAGTGAAAATTTTTGGGGGCAAGAGACCCAGTACTTC.

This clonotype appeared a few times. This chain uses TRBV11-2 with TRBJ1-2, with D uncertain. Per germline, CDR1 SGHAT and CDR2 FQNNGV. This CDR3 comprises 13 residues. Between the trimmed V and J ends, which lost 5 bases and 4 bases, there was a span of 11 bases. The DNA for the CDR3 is TGTGCCAGCAGCCCCCCGCCCCTCTATGGCTACACCTTC. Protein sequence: CASSPPPLYGYTF.

The CDR3 bases are TGTGCCACCAGCAGAGATTACACTAGCGTTAACAATGAGCAGTTCTTC. This translates into CATSRDYTSVNNEQFF. The chain couples TRBV15 to TRBJ2-1; the match to TRBD2 covers 7 bases. Germline loops: CDR1 LNHNV, CDR2 YYDKDF (reference sequence). The CDR3 extends over 16 amino acids. The junction had 7 bases not matched to a gene; V was cut back by 0 bases and J by 5 bases.

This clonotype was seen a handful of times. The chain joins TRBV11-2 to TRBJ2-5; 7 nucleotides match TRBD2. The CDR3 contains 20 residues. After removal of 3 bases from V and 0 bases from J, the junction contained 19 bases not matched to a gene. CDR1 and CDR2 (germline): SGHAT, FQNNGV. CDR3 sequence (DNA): TGTGCCAGCAGCTTGCCAGGAATAGACCGGCTAGCGGAAAACCAAGAGACCCAGTACTTC. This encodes CASSLPGIDRLAENQETQYF.

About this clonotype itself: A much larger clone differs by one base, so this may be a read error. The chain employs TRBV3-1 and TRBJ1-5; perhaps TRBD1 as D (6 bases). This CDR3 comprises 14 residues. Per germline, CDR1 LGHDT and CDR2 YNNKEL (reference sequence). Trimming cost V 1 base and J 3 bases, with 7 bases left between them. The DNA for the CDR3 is TGTGCCAGCAGCCAAGGACAGGCCAATCAGCCCCAGCATTTT. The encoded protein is CASSQGQANQPQHF.

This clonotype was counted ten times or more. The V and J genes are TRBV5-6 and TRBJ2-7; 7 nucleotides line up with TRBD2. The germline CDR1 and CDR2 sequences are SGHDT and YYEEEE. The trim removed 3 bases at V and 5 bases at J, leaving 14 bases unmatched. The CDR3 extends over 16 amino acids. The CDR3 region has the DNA TGTGCCAGCAGCTGGGATTGGAGGGAGGGCCCCAACGAGCAGTACTTC. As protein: CASSWDWREGPNEQYF.

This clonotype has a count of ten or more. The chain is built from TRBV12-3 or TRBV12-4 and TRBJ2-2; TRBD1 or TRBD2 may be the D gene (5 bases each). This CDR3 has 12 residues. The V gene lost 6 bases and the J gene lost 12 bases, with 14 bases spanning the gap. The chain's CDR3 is CASSLTGTKLFF. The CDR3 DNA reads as TGTGCCAGCAGCTTAACCGGGACGAAGCTGTTTTTT.

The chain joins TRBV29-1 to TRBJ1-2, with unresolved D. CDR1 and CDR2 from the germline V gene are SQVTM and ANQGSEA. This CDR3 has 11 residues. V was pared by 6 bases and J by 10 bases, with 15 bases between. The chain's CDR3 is CSVAPPAAYTF. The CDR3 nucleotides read TGCAGCGTAGCCCCGCCCGCCGCCTACACCTTC.

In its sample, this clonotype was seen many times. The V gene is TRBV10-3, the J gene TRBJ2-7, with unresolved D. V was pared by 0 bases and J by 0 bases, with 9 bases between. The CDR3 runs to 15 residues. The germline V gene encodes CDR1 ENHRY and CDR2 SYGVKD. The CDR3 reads CAISESGGSSYEQYF. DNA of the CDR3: TGTGCCATCAGTGAGTCAGGCGGATCCTCCTACGAGCAGTACTTC.

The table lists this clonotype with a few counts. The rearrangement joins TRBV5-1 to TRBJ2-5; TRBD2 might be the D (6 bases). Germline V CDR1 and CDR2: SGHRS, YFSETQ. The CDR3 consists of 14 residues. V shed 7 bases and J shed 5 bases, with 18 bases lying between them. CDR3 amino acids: CASGPPRGAETQYF. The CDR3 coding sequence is TGCGCCAGCGGGCCACCGCGGGGCGCGGAGACCCAGTACTTC. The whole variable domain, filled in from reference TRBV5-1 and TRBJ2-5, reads KAGVTQTPRYLIKTRGQQVTLSCSPISGHRSVSWYQQTPGQGLQFLFEYFSETQRNKGNFPGRFSGRQFSNSRSEMNVSTLELGDSALYLCASGPPRGAETQYFGPGTRLLVL.

CDR3 nucleotides: TGTGCCAGCAGCCAGATGACAAGATCAGGGCCTGAAGCTTTCTTT. It specifies CASSQMTRSGPEAFF. The chain is built from TRBV14 and TRBJ1-1, with D perhaps TRBD1 (5 bases). This CDR3 region has 15 residues. Germline V gene sequence: CDR1 SGHDN, CDR2 FVKESK. V was clipped by 3 bases and J by 6 bases, with 17 bases between them.

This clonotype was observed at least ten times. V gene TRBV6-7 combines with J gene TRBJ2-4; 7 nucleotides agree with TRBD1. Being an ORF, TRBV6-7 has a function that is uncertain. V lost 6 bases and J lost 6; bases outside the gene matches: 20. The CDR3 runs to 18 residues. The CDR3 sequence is CASSPLRDRRGAGNIQYF. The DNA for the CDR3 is TGTGCCAGCAGCCCCCTCCGGGACAGAAGGGGTGCGGGAAACATTCAGTACTTC.

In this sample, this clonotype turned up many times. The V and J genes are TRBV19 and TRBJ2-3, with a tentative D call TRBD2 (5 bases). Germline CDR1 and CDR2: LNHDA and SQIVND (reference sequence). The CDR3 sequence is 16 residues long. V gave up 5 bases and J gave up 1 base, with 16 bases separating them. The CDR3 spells CASSPGTMDRTDTQYF. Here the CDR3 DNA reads TGTGCCAGTAGTCCGGGAACAATGGACCGCACAGATACGCAGTATTTT.

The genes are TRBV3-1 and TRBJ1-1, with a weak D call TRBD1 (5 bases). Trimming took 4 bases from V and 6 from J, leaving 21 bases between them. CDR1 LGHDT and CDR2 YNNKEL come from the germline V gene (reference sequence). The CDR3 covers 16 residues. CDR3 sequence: CASSPAQGIGSPEAFF. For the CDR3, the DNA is TGTGCCAGCAGCCCCGCTCAGGGTATTGGTTCCCCTGAAGCTTTCTTT. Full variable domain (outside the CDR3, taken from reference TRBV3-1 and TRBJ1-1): DTAVSQTPKYLVTQMGNDKSIKCEQNLGHDTMYWYKQDSKKFLKIMFSYNNKELIINETVPNRFSPKSPDKAHLNLHINSLELGDSAVYFCASSPAQGIGSPEAFFGQGTRLTVV.

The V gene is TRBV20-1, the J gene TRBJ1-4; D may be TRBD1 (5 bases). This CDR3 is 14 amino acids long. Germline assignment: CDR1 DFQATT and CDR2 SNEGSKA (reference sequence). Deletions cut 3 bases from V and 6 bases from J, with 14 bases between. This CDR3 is CSASQPGIDEKLFF. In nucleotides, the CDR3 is TGCAGTGCTAGTCAACCAGGGATCGATGAAAAACTGTTTTTT.

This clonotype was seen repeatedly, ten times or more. Here the CDR3 reads CASSGGLRAAEQYF. The DNA for the CDR3 is TGTGCCAGCAGTGGGGGTCTAAGGGCCGCCGAGCAGTACTTC. The chain links TRBV28 to TRBJ2-7, with D perhaps given as TRBD1 or TRBD2 (5 bases each). Germline-derived CDR1 and CDR2 are MDHEN and SYDVKM. Trimming shortened V by 5 bases and J by 6 bases, and 17 bases separated the two germline ends. The CDR3 sequence is 14 residues long. The complete variable domain, with remaining parts taken from reference TRBV28 and TRBJ2-7, reads DVKVTQSSRYLVKRTGEKVFLECVQDMDHENMFWYRQDPGLGLRLIYFSYDVKMKEKGDIPEGYSVSREKKERFSLILESASTNQTSMYLCASSGGLRAAEQYFGPGTRLTVT.

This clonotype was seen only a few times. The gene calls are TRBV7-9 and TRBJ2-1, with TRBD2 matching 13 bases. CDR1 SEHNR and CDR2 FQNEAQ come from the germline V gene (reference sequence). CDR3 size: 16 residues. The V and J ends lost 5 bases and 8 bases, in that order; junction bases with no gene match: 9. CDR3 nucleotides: TGTGCCAGCAGCACAACAGGGACTAGCGGGATCCATGAGCAGTTCTTC. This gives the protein CASSTTGTSGIHEQFF.

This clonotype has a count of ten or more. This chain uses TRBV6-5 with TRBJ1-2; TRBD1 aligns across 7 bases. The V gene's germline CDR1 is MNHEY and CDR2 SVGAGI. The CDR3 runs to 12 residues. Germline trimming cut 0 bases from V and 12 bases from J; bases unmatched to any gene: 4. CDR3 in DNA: TGTGCCAGCAGTTACTCACAGGGGAACAACACCTTC. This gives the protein CASSYSQGNNTF.